This T cell receptor beta chain is drawn from a study of T cell changes during pregnancy in multiple sclerosis. This CDR3 has 16 amino acids. V shed 3 bases and J 8 bases; nucleotides not matched to a gene: 11. Germline lookup yields CDR1 KGHSH and CDR2 LQKENI. The assay was immunoSEQ multiplex PCR, and TCRdb's table has in-frame clones only and misses some. The sample has tens of thousands of clones; about 92% are singletons. The origin of this receptor is a female donor with multiple sclerosis, enrolled in a pregnancy study. The sequencing used CD4+ T cells from peripheral blood mononuclear cells, collected in the second trimester of pregnancy. This rearrangement joins TRBV18 to TRBJ2-3; 10 bases line up with TRBD2. The CDR3, as DNA: TGTGCCAGCTCACCGCTAGCGGGAGAGGGGCCCGGTACGCAGTATTTT. It is translated as CASSPLAGEGPGTQYF.